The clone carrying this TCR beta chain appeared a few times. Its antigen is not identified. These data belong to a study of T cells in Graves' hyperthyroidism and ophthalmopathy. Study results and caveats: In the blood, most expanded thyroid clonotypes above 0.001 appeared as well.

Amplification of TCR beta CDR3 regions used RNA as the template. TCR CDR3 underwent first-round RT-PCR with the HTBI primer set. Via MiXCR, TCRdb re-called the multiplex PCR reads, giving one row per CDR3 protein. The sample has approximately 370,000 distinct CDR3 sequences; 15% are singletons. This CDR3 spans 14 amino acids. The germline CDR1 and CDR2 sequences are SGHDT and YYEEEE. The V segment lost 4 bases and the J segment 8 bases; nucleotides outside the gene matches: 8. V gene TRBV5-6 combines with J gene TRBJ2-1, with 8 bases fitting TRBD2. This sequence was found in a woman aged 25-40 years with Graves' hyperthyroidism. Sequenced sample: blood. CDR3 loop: CASSKGLESHEQFF. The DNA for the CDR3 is TGTGCCAGCAGCAAGGGACTAGAGTCTCATGAGCAGTTCTTC. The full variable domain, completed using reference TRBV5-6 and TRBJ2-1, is DAGVTQSPTHLIKTRGQQVTLRCSPKSGHDTVSWYQQALGQGPQFIFQYYEEEERQRGNFPDRFSGHQFPNYSSELNVNALLLGDSALYLCASSKGLESHEQFFGPGTRLTVL.